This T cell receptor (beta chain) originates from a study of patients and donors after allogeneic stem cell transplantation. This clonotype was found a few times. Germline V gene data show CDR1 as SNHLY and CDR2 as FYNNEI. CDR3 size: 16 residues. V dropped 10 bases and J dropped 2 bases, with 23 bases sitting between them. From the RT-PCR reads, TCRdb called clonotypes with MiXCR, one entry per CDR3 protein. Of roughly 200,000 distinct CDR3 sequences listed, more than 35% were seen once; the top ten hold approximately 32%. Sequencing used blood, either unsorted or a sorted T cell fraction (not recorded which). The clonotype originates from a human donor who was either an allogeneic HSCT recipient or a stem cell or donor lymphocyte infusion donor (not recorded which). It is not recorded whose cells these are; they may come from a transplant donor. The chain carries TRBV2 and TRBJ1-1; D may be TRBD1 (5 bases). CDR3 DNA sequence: TGTGCCACACAGCGACTGAGGGGCCTACTAAACACTGAAGCTTTCTTT. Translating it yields CATQRLRGLLNTEAFF.